Listed here are 14 T cell receptor beta chains from one sample, sequenced in a study of T-cell memory formation after mild COVID-19. TCRdb called the 5' RACE reads again in MiXCR, with one record for every CDR3 protein. Of roughly 45,000 distinct CDR3 sequences in the sample, roughly 27% are singletons; the top ten hold 40% to 50%. Source material: PBMCs or a T cell subset sorted from them (not recorded which). The source is a man in his late teens or twenties who had mild COVID-19 (a few samples of this study predate the infection). Cell type and time point are not known.

This clonotype was detected a few times. This chain links TRBV7-3 with TRBJ2-2; 7 bases map to TRBD2. After removal of 1 base from V and 5 bases from J, the junction contained 10 bases not matched to a gene. The length of the CDR3 is 17 residues. Germline V gene lookup returns CDR1 SGHTA and CDR2 FQGTGA. The CDR3 loop reads CASSLKGIAGETGELFF. CDR3 nucleotide sequence: TGTGCCAGCAGCTTAAAGGGGATCGCGGGGGAAACCGGGGAGCTGTTTTTT.

CDR3 in DNA: TGTGCCAGCAGTGACAGCAGGGTAGAGGGAGATACGCAGTATTTT. Amino acids: CASSDSRVEGDTQYF. The gene calls are TRBV25-1 and TRBJ2-3; TRBD1 or TRBD2 may be the D gene (5 bases each). The V end was cut by 3 bases, the J end by 5 bases, with 15 bases between. The germline CDR1 and CDR2 sequences are MGHDK and SYGVNS. The CDR3 has 15 amino acids. The whole variable domain, remainder taken from reference TRBV25-1 and TRBJ2-3, is EADIYQTPRYLVIGTGKKITLECSQTMGHDKMYWYQQDPGMELHLIHYSYGVNSTEKGDLSSESTVSRIRTEHFPLTLESARPSHTSQYLCASSDSRVEGDTQYFGPGTRLTVL.

The chain couples TRBV12-3 or TRBV12-4 to TRBJ1-5; D ambiguous. With 1 base removed from V and 0 bases from J, the gap between germline ends came to 10 bases. The CDR3 totals 16 residues. CDR3: CASSLGGPYSNQPQHF. The CDR3 DNA sequence: TGTGCCAGCAGTTTAGGAGGGCCTTATAGCAATCAGCCCCAGCATTTT.

This clonotype turned up a few times. The rearrangement joins TRBV6-5 to TRBJ2-5; D might be TRBD1 or TRBD2, each matching 5 bases. Trimming took off 4 bases at V and 4 bases at J, with 16 bases between the two ends. The CDR3 has 15 residues. Germline V gene sequence: CDR1 MNHEY, CDR2 SVGAGI. CDR3 protein: CASSFRDQALETQYF. Written as DNA, the CDR3 is TGTGCCAGCAGTTTCCGGGACCAGGCCCTAGAGACCCAGTACTTC.

The chain has TRBV10-2 and TRBJ2-2; D possibly corresponds to TRBD2 (6 bases). Looked up from germline, CDR1 is WSHSY and CDR2 is SAAADI. CDR3 length: 15 residues. V was pared by 4 bases and J by 4 bases, with 13 bases between. In DNA, the CDR3 is TGCGCCAGCAGTGGTACTAAGGGAGGCACCGGGGAGCTGTTTTTT. Amino acid sequence: CASSGTKGGTGELFF.

This clonotype occurred a few times. The V and J genes are TRBV6-5 and TRBJ2-1; 8 bases agree with TRBD2. Germline V gene data show CDR1 as MNHEY and CDR2 as SVGAGI. J gave up 9 bases and V 7 bases, and 11 bases lay outside the gene matches. The CDR3 has 14 amino acids. The CDR3 is CASTPFPGGGEQFF. The CDR3 bases are TGTGCCAGCACCCCCTTCCCGGGGGGGGGTGAGCAGTTCTTC.

This clonotype appeared a few times. This chain joins TRBV4-3 and TRBJ2-1; TRBD2 agrees at 11 bases. The CDR3 sequence is 15 residues long. In germline, CDR1 is LGHNA, CDR2 YSLEER. V was clipped by 2 bases and J by 6 bases; unmatched bases: 3. CDR3 bases: TGCGCCAGCAGCCAAACTAGCGGGGGCTCCAATGAGCAGTTCTTC. Its translation: CASSQTSGGSNEQFF.

This clonotype has only one observation. This rearrangement joins TRBV6-5 to TRBJ2-5, with TRBD2 matching over 11 bases. The germline V gene has CDR1 MNHEY and CDR2 SVGAGI. CDR3 length: 15 residues. With 10 bases clipped from V and 1 base from J, the junction kept 8 bases outside the gene matches. The CDR3, as DNA: TGTGCCACCCAGACTAGCGGGGCGACCCAAGAGACCCAGTACTTC. It encodes CATQTSGATQETQYF.

This clonotype occurred a few times. This sequence joins TRBV5-1 and TRBJ2-7; 7 bases agree with TRBD1. CDR1 SGHRS and CDR2 YFSETQ come from the germline V gene. The CDR3 has 15 amino acids. Trimming removed 4 bases from V and 0 bases from J; junction bases left unmatched: 7. This chain's CDR3 is CASSRAGDSSYEQYF. Written as DNA, the CDR3 is TGCGCCAGCAGCCGCGCCGGGGACAGCTCCTACGAGCAGTACTTC.

Only a few counts were recorded for this clonotype. The chain links TRBV2 to TRBJ2-1; D may be TRBD1 or TRBD2 (5 bases each). The CDR3 contains 18 residues. Germline CDR1 and CDR2: SNHLY and FYNNEI. V gave up 3 bases and J gave up 8 bases, with 26 bases separating them. The CDR3, as DNA: TGTGCCAGCAGTGAGGACGGCTGGCGAGGGACCGAACAATATGAGCAGTTCTTC. Amino acid sequence: CASSEDGWRGTEQYEQFF.

The J gene is TRBJ1-2, the V gene TRBV29-1; no reliable D call. Between the trimmed V and J ends, which lost 6 bases and 7 bases, there was a span of 12 bases. The CDR3 has 11 amino acids. Germline lookup yields CDR1 SQVTM and CDR2 ANQGSEA. In nucleotides, the CDR3 is TGCAGCGTGACCGGTTCGACTGGCTACACCTTC. Its translation: CSVTGSTGYTF.

The chain employs TRBV11-3 and TRBJ2-1; maybe TRBD1 (6 bases). With 5 bases removed from V and 8 bases from J, the gap between germline ends came to 13 bases. The CDR3 extends over 13 amino acids. The germline gives CDR1 SGHNT, CDR2 YENEEA. The CDR3 DNA reads TGTGCCAGCAGCCCGCAGGGGCCCCATGAGCAGTTCTTC. Translating gives CASSPQGPHEQFF.

This clonotype was observed a few times. The chain carries TRBV28 and TRBJ2-3; D is possibly TRBD2 (7 bases). This CDR3 comprises 14 residues. Trimming stripped 9 bases from V and 0 bases from J, with 13 bases between. CDR1 and CDR2 from the germline V gene are MDHEN and SYDVKM. CDR3 DNA: TGTGCCAGTTCGGGGGGCCTCAGCACAGATACGCAGTATTTT. Translated: CASSGGLSTDTQYF.

The chain combines TRBV7-9 with TRBJ2-7, with a possible D match to TRBD1 (6 bases). The CDR3 is made up of 13 amino acids. CDR1 is SEHNR, CDR2 FQNEAQ, per germline (reference sequence). Trimming left V 5 bases short and J 2 bases short, with 10 bases between. The CDR3 nucleotides are TGTGCCAGCAGCGAGACAGGTACCTACGAGCAGTACGTC. Its protein is CASSETGTYEQYV.